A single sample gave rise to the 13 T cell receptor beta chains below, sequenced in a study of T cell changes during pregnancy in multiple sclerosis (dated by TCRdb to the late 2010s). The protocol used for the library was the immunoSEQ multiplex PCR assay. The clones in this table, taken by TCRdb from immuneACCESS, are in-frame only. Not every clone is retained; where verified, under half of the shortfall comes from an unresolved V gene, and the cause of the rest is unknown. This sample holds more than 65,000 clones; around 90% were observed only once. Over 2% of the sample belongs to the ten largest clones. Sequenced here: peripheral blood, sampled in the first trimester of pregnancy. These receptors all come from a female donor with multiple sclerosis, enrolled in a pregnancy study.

CDR3 protein: CASSPGLGEVYGYTF. The CDR3 bases are TGTGCCAGCAGCCCGGGCCTCGGGGAAGTCTATGGCTACACCTTC. The chain combines TRBV5-5 with TRBJ1-2; D unresolved. The V gene's germline CDR1 is SGHKS and CDR2 YYEKEE (reference sequence). Deletions cut 4 bases from V and 4 bases from J, with 17 bases between. CDR3 length: 15 residues.

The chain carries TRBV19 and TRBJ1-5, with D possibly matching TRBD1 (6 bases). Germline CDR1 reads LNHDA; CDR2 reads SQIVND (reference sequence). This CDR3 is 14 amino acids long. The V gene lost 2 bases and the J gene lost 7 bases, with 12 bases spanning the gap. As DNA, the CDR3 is TGTGCCAGTAGTATACAGGGGCGAGGGCAGCCCCAGCATTTT. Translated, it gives CASSIQGRGQPQHF.

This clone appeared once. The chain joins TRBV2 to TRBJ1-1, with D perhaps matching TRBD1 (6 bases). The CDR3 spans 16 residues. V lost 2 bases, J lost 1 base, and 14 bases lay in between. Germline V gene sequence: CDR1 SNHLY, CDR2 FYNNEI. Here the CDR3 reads CASSEIRNRANTEAFF. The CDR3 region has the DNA TGTGCCAGCAGTGAAATACGGAACAGGGCGAACACTGAAGCTTTCTTT.

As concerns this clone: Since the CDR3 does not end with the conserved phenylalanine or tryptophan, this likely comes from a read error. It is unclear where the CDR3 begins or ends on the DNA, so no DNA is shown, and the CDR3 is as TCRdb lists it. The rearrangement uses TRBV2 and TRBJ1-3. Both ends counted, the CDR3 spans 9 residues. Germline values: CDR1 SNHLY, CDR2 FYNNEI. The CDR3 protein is CASSDGGLL.

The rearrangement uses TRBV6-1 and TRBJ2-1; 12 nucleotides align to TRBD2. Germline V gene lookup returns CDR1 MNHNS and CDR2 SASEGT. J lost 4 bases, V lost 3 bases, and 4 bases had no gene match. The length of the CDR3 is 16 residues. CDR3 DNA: TGTGCCAGCAGTGACGCAGGACTAGCGGGGTACAATGAGCAGTTCTTC. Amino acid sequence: CASSDAGLAGYNEQFF.

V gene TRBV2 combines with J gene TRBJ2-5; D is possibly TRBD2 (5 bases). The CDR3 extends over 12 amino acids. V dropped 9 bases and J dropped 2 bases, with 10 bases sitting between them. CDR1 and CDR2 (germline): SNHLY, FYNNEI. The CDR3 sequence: CARQWEQETQYF. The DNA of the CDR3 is TGTGCCAGGCAGTGGGAGCAAGAGACCCAGTACTTC.

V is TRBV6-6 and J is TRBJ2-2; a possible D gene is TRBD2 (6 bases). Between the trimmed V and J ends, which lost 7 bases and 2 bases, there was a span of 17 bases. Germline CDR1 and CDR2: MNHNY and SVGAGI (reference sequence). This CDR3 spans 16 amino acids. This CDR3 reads CASTDGFSGNTGELFF. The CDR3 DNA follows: TGTGCCAGCACCGACGGGTTTAGCGGCAACACCGGGGAGCTGTTTTTT.

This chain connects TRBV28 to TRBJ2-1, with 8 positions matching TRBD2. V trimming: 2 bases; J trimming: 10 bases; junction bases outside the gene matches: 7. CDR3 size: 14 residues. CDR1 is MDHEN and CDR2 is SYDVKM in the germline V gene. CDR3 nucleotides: TGTGCCAGCAGTTTAGGCACGCGGGAGGTCGAGCAGTTCTTC. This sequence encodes CASSLGTREVEQFF.

This chain's CDR3 is CAILAGGRYNTGELFF. CDR3 coding DNA: TGTGCCATCCTCGCTGGGGGCAGATATAACACCGGGGAGCTGTTTTTT. The V call is TRBV19, the J call TRBJ2-2; weak D call: TRBD1 (6 bases). This CDR3 is built from 16 residues. From germline, CDR1 is LNHDA and CDR2 SQIVND (reference sequence). V shed 10 bases and J shed 2 bases, with 20 bases lying between them.

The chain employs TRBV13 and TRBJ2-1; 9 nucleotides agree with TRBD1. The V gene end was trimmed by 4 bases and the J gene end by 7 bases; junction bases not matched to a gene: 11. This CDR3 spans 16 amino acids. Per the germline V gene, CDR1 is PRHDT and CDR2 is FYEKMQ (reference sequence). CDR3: CASSSSGTGSGNEQFF. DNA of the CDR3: TGTGCCAGCAGCTCCTCCGGGACAGGGTCTGGGAATGAGCAGTTCTTC.

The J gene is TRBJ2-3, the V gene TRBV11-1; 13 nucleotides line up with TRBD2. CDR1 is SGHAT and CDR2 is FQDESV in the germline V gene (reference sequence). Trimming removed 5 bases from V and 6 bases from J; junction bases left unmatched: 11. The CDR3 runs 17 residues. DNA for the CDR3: TGTGCCAGCAGCCTCAGACTAGCGGGGGGATCCGGGGATACGCAGTATTTT. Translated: CASSLRLAGGSGDTQYF.

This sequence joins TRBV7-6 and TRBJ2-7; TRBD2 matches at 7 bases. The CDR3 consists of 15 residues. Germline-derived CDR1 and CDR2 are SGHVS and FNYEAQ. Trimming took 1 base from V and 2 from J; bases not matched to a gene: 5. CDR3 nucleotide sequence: TGTGCCAGCAGCTTAGACCCGAGCGGGACCTACGAGCAGTACTTC. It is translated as CASSLDPSGTYEQYF.

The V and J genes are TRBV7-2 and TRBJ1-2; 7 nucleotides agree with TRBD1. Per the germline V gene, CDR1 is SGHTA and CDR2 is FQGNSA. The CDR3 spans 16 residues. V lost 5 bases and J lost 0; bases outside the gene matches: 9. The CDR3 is CASSQSTGAPNYGYTF. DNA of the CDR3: TGTGCCAGCAGCCAATCTACAGGGGCCCCTAACTATGGCTACACCTTC.